A single sample gave rise to the 30 T cell receptor beta chains below, sequenced in a study of siplizumab effects on memory and regulatory T cells. Assay: immunoSEQ multiplex PCR; the TCRdb copy retains only in-frame clones and omits some. The sample yields roughly 40,000 clones, around 90% seen once. The source material was naive CD4+ T cells sorted from blood. The receptors were gathered from a human donor in good health.

V and J are TRBV11-3 and TRBJ2-3; TRBD1 agrees at 7 bases. V was pared by 5 bases and J by 5 bases, with 10 bases of the junction left unmatched. The CDR3 totals 15 residues. Germline V lookup: CDR1 SGHNT, CDR2 YENEEA. The CDR3 loop reads CASSKGEGAGDTQYF. As DNA, the CDR3 is TGTGCCAGCAGCAAGGGTGAGGGGGCGGGAGATACGCAGTATTTT.

CDR3 bases: TGTGCCAGCAGACCGGTCGGTGGGCGGGGGCAGTCTGGAAACACCATATATTTT. Its protein is CASRPVGGRGQSGNTIYF. This chain connects TRBV11-2 to TRBJ1-3; possibly TRBD1 for D (6 bases). Trimming left V 6 bases short and J 1 base short, with 22 bases between. The CDR3 extends over 18 amino acids. CDR1 is SGHAT and CDR2 is FQNNGV in the germline V gene.

The chain has TRBV10-3 and TRBJ1-1, with a possible D match to TRBD1 (6 bases). This CDR3 contains 14 residues. CDR1 is ENHRY and CDR2 is SYGVKD in the germline V gene. Trimming stripped 4 bases from V and 4 bases from J, with 13 bases between. The CDR3 is CAISAKQGATEAFF. DNA of the CDR3: TGTGCCATCAGTGCTAAACAGGGAGCCACTGAAGCTTTCTTT.

The rearrangement links TRBV10-1 to TRBJ1-1, with D perhaps TRBD1 (5 bases). V lost 5 bases and J lost 8, with 18 bases in between. Germline CDR1 WNHNN, CDR2 SYGVQD (reference sequence). This CDR3 is 14 amino acids long. CDR3 nucleotides: TGCGCCAGCAGTTATAGGACAAGCAGGGTCGAAGCTTTCTTT. Translating gives CASSYRTSRVEAFF.

This clone has a single count. The rearrangement uses TRBV6-4 and TRBJ2-3, with 9 bases lining up with TRBD1. CDR1 is MRHNA, CDR2 SNTAGT, per germline. CDR3 length: 15 amino acids. After removal of 0 bases from V and 8 bases from J, the junction contained 6 bases not matched to a gene. CDR3 DNA: TGTGCCAGCAGTGACTCGTACAGGGGGCGCGGTACGCAGTATTTT. The encoded protein is CASSDSYRGRGTQYF.

This chain links TRBV18 with TRBJ1-2, with D tentatively TRBD1 (6 bases). CDR3 size: 14 residues. V lost 2 bases to trimming and J lost 4 bases, with 11 bases between them. CDR1 and CDR2 from the germline V gene are KGHSH and LQKENI. CDR3 DNA: TGTGCCAGCTCACCATCGACAGGAATCTATGGCTACACCTTC. The encoded protein is CASSPSTGIYGYTF.

The chain employs TRBV28 and TRBJ1-4; a possible D gene is TRBD1 (5 bases). V was clipped by 10 bases and J by 8 bases, with 20 bases between them. The CDR3 covers 14 residues. CDR1 is MDHEN, CDR2 SYDVKM, per germline. The CDR3 loop reads CATLMGGVSEKLFF. CDR3 DNA: TGTGCCACCCTAATGGGAGGGGTGTCCGAAAAACTGTTTTTT.

The rearrangement joins TRBV6-6 to TRBJ1-1; no definite D call. V was cut by 6 bases and J by 1 base, with 3 bases left in between. The CDR3 sequence is 11 residues long. The germline V gene has CDR1 MNHNY and CDR2 SVGAGI (reference sequence). The CDR3 sequence: CASRGNTEAFF. As DNA, the CDR3 is TGTGCCAGCAGGGGGAACACTGAAGCTTTCTTT.

This clone was recorded once. Here the CDR3 DNA reads TGTGCCAGCAGTTTATCGAAGGCCGGGGGAACCCTGACCTACGAGCAGTACTTC. Translation gives CASSLSKAGGTLTYEQYF. The rearrangement links TRBV27 to TRBJ2-7; perhaps TRBD2 as D (6 bases). V lost 0 bases and J lost 2, with 20 bases in between. The CDR3 sequence is 18 residues long. Germline lookup yields CDR1 MNHEY and CDR2 SMNVEV (reference sequence).

The rearrangement links TRBV11-3 to TRBJ2-5, with D tentatively TRBD2 (5 bases). The germline CDR1 and CDR2 sequences are SGHNT and YENEEA. Trimming left V 5 bases short and J 3 bases short, with 10 bases between. CDR3 length: 13 residues. CDR3 nucleotide sequence: TGTGCCAGCAGCAGCGGACTCGAAGAGACCCAGTACTTC. Translation: CASSSGLEETQYF.

This chain links TRBV30 with TRBJ2-7; TRBD2 might be the D (6 bases). Trimming took 1 base from V and 4 from J, leaving 8 bases between them. This CDR3 has 12 residues. Germline CDR1 and CDR2: GTSNPN and SVGIG (reference sequence). The CDR3 bases are TGTGCCTGGAGTGGTAGCGGATACGAGCAGTACTTC. Translating it yields CAWSGSGYEQYF.

This clone was seen once. J is TRBJ1-4 and V is TRBV5-1; 8 nucleotides align to TRBD1. Trimming removed 4 bases from V and 6 bases from J; junction bases left unmatched: 5. The CDR3 is 14 amino acids. Germline CDR1 reads SGHRS; CDR2 reads YFSETQ. The CDR3 coding sequence is TGCGCCAGCAGCAAGGACAGGGTGGATGAAAAACTGTTTTTT. Its translation: CASSKDRVDEKLFF.

V and J are TRBV29-1 and TRBJ2-5, with 14 bases matching TRBD2. J gave up 5 bases and V 6 bases, and 2 bases lay outside the gene matches. Per the germline V gene, CDR1 is SQVTM and CDR2 is ANQGSEA. This CDR3 comprises 13 residues. The DNA of the CDR3 is TGCAGCGTCCGACTAGCGGGGGGGGAGACCCAGTACTTC. Translated, it gives CSVRLAGGETQYF.

This sequence joins TRBV7-6 and TRBJ2-3; D is uncertain. The CDR3 spans 12 residues. Germline V gene lookup returns CDR1 SGHVS and CDR2 FNYEAQ. The V end was cut by 3 bases, the J end by 4 bases, with 5 bases between. In nucleotides, the CDR3 is TGTGCCAGCAGCTTTGACCCAGATACGCAGTATTTT. This gives the protein CASSFDPDTQYF.

Only one count was recorded for this clone. DNA for the CDR3: TGTGCCAGCAGCTCGGGCGGGGCCGATACGCAGTATTTT. Residues: CASSSGGADTQYF. The chain uses TRBV7-9 and TRBJ2-3; the D gene is possibly TRBD2 (6 bases). The CDR3 covers 13 residues. V was shortened by 4 bases and J by 6 bases, with 11 bases between the two germline ends. CDR1 and CDR2 (germline): SEHNR, FQNEAQ (reference sequence).

DNA of the CDR3: TGCGCCAGCAGCACACGACAGGGCCAAGAGACCCAGTACTTC. Encoded protein: CASSTRQGQETQYF. V gene TRBV5-1 combines with J gene TRBJ2-5, with 7 nucleotides matching TRBD1. The V segment lost 4 bases and the J segment 1 base; nucleotides outside the gene matches: 4. The CDR3 spans 14 residues. CDR1 and CDR2 from the germline V gene are SGHRS and YFSETQ.

This clone has a handful of counts. This chain uses TRBV2 with TRBJ2-7, with D possibly matching TRBD1 (7 bases). The V gene's germline CDR1 is SNHLY and CDR2 FYNNEI. This CDR3 spans 14 amino acids. Trimming pared 6 bases from V and 5 bases from J, leaving 17 bases between. In nucleotides, the CDR3 is TGTGCCAGCAGACCTCTAGCGACAGGGCACGAGCAGTACTTC. Amino acid sequence: CASRPLATGHEQYF.

For this clone: Because it lacks the conserved phenylalanine or tryptophan at the end, this CDR3 is likely a read error. No DNA is shown, since the ends of the CDR3 on it are uncertain; the CDR3 is the one TCRdb lists. This chain joins TRBV6-6 and TRBJ1-4. The germline CDR1 and CDR2 sequences are MNHNY and SVGAGI (reference sequence). The CDR3 length equals 13 residues, ends included. CDR3 region: CASRSPAILGITL.

This clone has more than one count but fewer than ten. The chain employs TRBV4-1 and TRBJ1-2; D gene ambiguous. The CDR3 has 13 amino acids. The V end lost 8 bases, the J end lost 8 bases, and 18 bases lay between the germline ends. Germline CDR1 and CDR2: MGHRA and YSYEKL. CDR3 bases: TGCGCCAGCGGTCTTGGGGTTATGTCGGGCTACACCTTC. Amino acid sequence: CASGLGVMSGYTF.

V and J are TRBV6-4 and TRBJ2-2, with a possible D match to TRBD2 (5 bases). CDR1 and CDR2 from the germline V gene are MRHNA and SNTAGT. The V and J ends lost 6 bases and 6 bases respectively, with 14 bases between them. The CDR3 is 14 residues long. CDR3 bases: TGTGCCAGCAGGAGGACTCAACGGGCCGGGGAGCTGTTTTTT. Translating gives CASRRTQRAGELFF.

J is TRBJ2-5 and V is TRBV6-6; D perhaps matches TRBD2 (5 bases). V lost 6 bases, J lost 2 bases, and 16 bases lay in between. The CDR3 is 15 amino acids. Germline CDR1 is MNHNY and CDR2 is SVGAGI (reference sequence). CDR3: CASRQTGILQETQYF. DNA of the CDR3: TGTGCCAGCAGACAAACCGGGATTCTGCAAGAGACCCAGTACTTC.

This chain connects TRBV11-2 to TRBJ2-1, with D unresolved. V gave up 7 bases and J gave up 0 bases, with 7 bases separating them. This CDR3 has 13 amino acids. The germline CDR1 and CDR2 sequences are SGHAT and FQNNGV. The CDR3 DNA sequence: TGTGCCAGCACGATGCCCTCCTACAATGAGCAGTTCTTC. It codes for CASTMPSYNEQFF.

The chain couples TRBV5-6 to TRBJ2-5, with a possible D match to TRBD1 (7 bases). Germline CDR1 SGHDT, CDR2 YYEEEE. The CDR3 spans 15 residues. The V end was cut by 4 bases, the J end by 1 base, with 14 bases between. CDR3 sequence: CASSIRGTVQETQYF. As DNA, the CDR3 is TGTGCCAGCAGCATCAGGGGGACTGTCCAAGAGACCCAGTACTTC.

The chain joins TRBV11-2 to TRBJ1-1; D remains unclear. CDR3 length: 17 residues. The V end lost 7 bases, the J end lost 1 base, and 22 bases lay between the germline ends. From germline, CDR1 is SGHAT and CDR2 FQNNGV. The CDR3 DNA follows: TGTGCCAGCATGGGCATGACACCTCCGACGGGGAACACTGAAGCTTTCTTT. This encodes CASMGMTPPTGNTEAFF.

The chain recombines TRBV19 with TRBJ1-4; 9 bases map to TRBD1. CDR3 size: 14 residues. Unmatched junction bases numbered 5, after V lost 5 bases and J lost 7 bases. From germline, CDR1 is LNHDA and CDR2 SQIVND (reference sequence). CDR3 loop: CASSDRGWSEKLFF. The CDR3 DNA is TGTGCCAGTAGTGACAGGGGGTGGAGTGAAAAACTGTTTTTT.

The chain uses TRBV15 and TRBJ2-1; D possibly corresponds to TRBD2 (5 bases). The V gene lost 0 bases and the J gene lost 4 bases, with 7 bases spanning the gap. Per germline, CDR1 LNHNV and CDR2 YYDKDF (reference sequence). This CDR3 region has 14 residues. CDR3 sequence (DNA): TGTGCCACCAGCAGAGAGGAGGTATACAATGAGCAGTTCTTC. Its translation is CATSREEVYNEQFF.

The V gene is TRBV10-3, the J gene TRBJ1-3; D remains unclear. Germline V CDR1 and CDR2: ENHRY, SYGVKD. The CDR3 sequence is 14 residues long. Trimming cost V 4 bases and J 0 bases, with 7 bases left between them. CDR3 sequence reads: CAISGANSGNTIYF. The CDR3 DNA sequence: TGTGCCATCAGTGGGGCGAACTCTGGAAACACCATATATTTT.

The CDR3 loop is CASSRGEGAYEQYF. The CDR3, as DNA: TGTGCCAGCAGCCGGGGTGAAGGGGCCTACGAGCAGTACTTC. This sequence joins TRBV6-6 and TRBJ2-7; tentatively, D is TRBD1 or TRBD2 (5 bases each). Germline V gene data show CDR1 as MNHNY and CDR2 as SVGAGI (reference sequence). The CDR3 totals 14 residues. Trimming shortened V by 6 bases and J by 2 bases, and 14 bases separated the two germline ends.

CDR3: CASSLGMSYNEQFF. In nucleotides, the CDR3 is TGTGCCAGCAGCTTAGGTATGAGCTACAATGAGCAGTTCTTC. This chain links TRBV5-6 with TRBJ2-1; no reliable D call. Germline V gene data show CDR1 as SGHDT and CDR2 as YYEEEE. Trimming took off 2 bases at V and 3 bases at J, with 9 bases between the two ends. This CDR3 is 14 amino acids long.

The chain couples TRBV12-5 to TRBJ2-1; either TRBD1 or TRBD2 may supply D (5 bases each). Germline lookup yields CDR1 LGHNT and CDR2 FRNRAP. The CDR3 runs to 16 residues. V lost 3 bases and J 10 bases, leaving 22 bases between the germline ends. This CDR3 is CASGFMGPQVSREQFF. CDR3 nucleotides: TGTGCTAGTGGTTTCATGGGACCACAAGTCTCAAGGGAGCAGTTCTTC.